This TCR beta chain is drawn from a study of response to subunit inactivated influenza vaccine (dated by TCRdb to the late 2010s). At the level of the whole study: The study used deep quantitative T cell receptor repertoire profiling to track responses to a trivalent subunit inactivated influenza vaccine.

General conclusions and limits of the study: The authors proposed that each seasonal influenza vaccination may bring in only a limited number of new T cells.

From the cysteine up to the phenylalanine, the CDR3 has a length of 14 residues. The sequence is cut down to CDR3 DNA, 42 bases in frame from base 1. V loses 4 bases of germline sequence and J loses 4 bases, and the interval between the two ends is 17 bases. From a lookup of the germline V gene (reference sequence), CDR1 and CDR2 are DFQATT and SNEGSKA. Worth noting for this clonotype: Its binding antigen is unknown. Per-base qualities were not stored, and no clone one base away is much larger.

The library was built by means of RT-PCR. The reads were generated on an Illumina HiSeq 2500. Using fastp trimming at Q25 and MiXCR clonotype assembly, TCRdb reanalyzed the public sequencing data and kept in-frame beta chains. CDR3 protein sequences are deduplicated, and each keeps its most common genes and DNA. The sample table contains about 520,000 distinct CDR3 sequences; only one count was recorded for 25% of them. The ten largest clones capture under 2.5% of the sample. The TCR comes from a man aged 45-65 years who received an inactivated influenza vaccine. Donor details come from another sample of the same person, matched by shared clones. Specimen: CD4+ T cells sorted from PBMCs, collected 4 to 6 days after vaccination. The chain is assembled from TRBV20-1 and TRBJ2-7, with TRBD1 perhaps the D gene, on 5 matching bases. The nucleotide sequence is given as TGCAGTGCTACCTCCAGGGTTAAGGGTTACGAGCAGTACTTC. Translation gives CSATSRVKGYEQYF.